A selection of T cell receptor beta chains follows, all from one sample in a study of blood T cell repertoires in COVID-19. The repertoire was sequenced with immunoSEQ multiplex PCR; TCRdb's copy has only in-frame clones and lacks some. This sample has about 180,000 clones; 89% occur once, and the top ten carry 1.5% to 2%. What was sequenced was peripheral blood. The receptor source for this set is a man aged 18 to 29 who had recovered from COVID-19. Both conserved end residues are part of each CDR3. D genes are given only for firm matches. Rows give clone size only sometimes, using once, few, many, or a class for an expanded clone.

J: TRBJ1-2
size: -
D: TRBD1
V: TRBV10-3
CDR3: CAISAGTGLGYTF
DNA: TGTGCCATCAGTGCCGGGACAGGGCTAGGCTACACCTTC

J: TRBJ2-7
size: few
D: TRBD2
V: TRBV2
CDR3: CASSALAGGGFYEQYF
DNA: TGTGCCAGCAGTGCCCTAGCGGGAGGGGGGTTCTACGAGCAGTACTTC

J: TRBJ2-7
size: -
D: -
V: TRBV3-1/TRBV3-2
CDR3: CASSQQDRPGQYF
DNA: TGTGCCAGCAGCCAACAGGACAGACCAGGGCAGTACTTC

J: TRBJ1-6
size: -
D: TRBD1
V: TRBV28
CDR3: CATEDLQGTYNSPLHF
DNA: TGTGCCACCGAAGACCTACAGGGGACCTATAATTCACCCCTCCACTTT

J: TRBJ1-2
size: -
D: TRBD1
V: TRBV7-8
CDR3: CASSSIRTGAPSDGYTF
DNA: TGTGCCAGCAGCTCTATAAGGACAGGGGCCCCCTCCGATGGCTACACCTTC

J: TRBJ1-2
size: -
D: TRBD1
V: TRBV25-1
CDR3: CASEAGTGGLHGYTF
DNA: TGTGCCAGCGAGGCCGGGACAGGGGGCCTCCATGGCTACACCTTC

J: TRBJ2-3
size: -
D: TRBD2
V: TRBV10-2
CDR3: CASTGLAGGESDTQYF
DNA: TGCGCCAGCACGGGACTAGCGGGAGGCGAGTCAGATACGCAGTATTTT

J: TRBJ2-7
size: -
D: TRBD1
V: TRBV7-2
CDR3: CASSFRDRGFHEQYF
DNA: TGTGCCAGCAGCTTCCGGGACAGGGGATTTCACGAGCAGTACTTC

J: TRBJ1-5
size: -
D: -
V: TRBV4-3
CDR3: CASSQGRGGQPQHF
DNA: TGCGCCAGCAGCCAAGGTAGGGGGGGACAGCCCCAGCATTTT

J: TRBJ2-1
size: -
D: TRBD2
V: TRBV9
CDR3: CASSATGTSGSNEQFF
DNA: TGTGCCAGCAGCGCTACCGGGACTAGCGGGAGTAATGAGCAGTTCTTC

J: TRBJ2-7
size: -
D: -
V: TRBV18
CDR3: CASSPVSSYEQYF
DNA: TGTGCCAGCTCACCGGTCAGCTCCTACGAGCAGTACTTC

J: TRBJ1-2
size: -
D: -
V: TRBV6-6
CDR3: CASSYTDSHGYTF
DNA: TGTGCCAGCAGTTATACCGACAGTCATGGCTACACCTTC

J: TRBJ2-7
size: -
D: -
V: TRBV28
CDR3: CASSSPLDSYEQYF
DNA: TGTGCCAGCAGTTCTCCTCTGGACAGTTACGAGCAGTACTTC

J: TRBJ2-5
size: -
D: TRBD1
V: TRBV7-9
CDR3: CASSSTGGYNQETQYF
DNA: TGTGCCAGCAGCTCTACAGGGGGCTATAACCAAGAGACCCAGTACTTC

J: TRBJ1-1
size: -
D: -
V: TRBV7-9
CDR3: CASSLGARIMNTEAFF
DNA: TGTGCCAGCAGCTTAGGGGCCAGGATCATGAACACTGAAGCTTTCTTT

J: TRBJ2-7
size: -
D: TRBD2
V: TRBV19
CDR3: CASSIGGSSYEQYF
DNA: TGTGCCAGTAGTATCGGGGGGTCGTCCTACGAGCAGTACTTC

J: TRBJ2-7
size: -
D: TRBD1
V: TRBV15
CDR3: CATSPQTGGYEQYF
DNA: TGTGCCACCAGCCCACAGACAGGGGGCTACGAGCAGTACTTC

J: TRBJ2-7
size: -
D: -
V: TRBV7-2
CDR3: CASSLAPTSNYEQYF
DNA: TGTGCCAGCAGCTTAGCGCCCACCAGTAATTACGAGCAGTACTTC

J: TRBJ2-3
size: -
D: TRBD1
V: TRBV18
CDR3: CASSATGTGTTDTQYF
DNA: TGTGCCAGCTCAGCAACCGGGACAGGGACAACAGATACGCAGTATTTT

J: TRBJ1-1
size: -
D: -
V: TRBV5-1
CDR3: CAARVGLEGTKAFF
DNA: TGCGCCGCGAGGGTGGGTCTAGAGGGCACTAAAGCTTTCTTT

J: TRBJ2-1
size: -
D: TRBD2
V: TRBV5-1
CDR3: CASSSAGSGSGKFF
DNA: TGCGCCAGCAGCTCAGCTGGGAGCGGGAGTGGCAAGTTCTTC

J: TRBJ1-5
size: -
D: TRBD1
V: TRBV25-1
CDR3: CASSSSDRGNQPQHF
DNA: TGTGCCAGCAGTTCGTCGGACAGGGGCAATCAGCCCCAGCATTTT

J: TRBJ2-2
size: -
D: -
V: TRBV2
CDR3: CASSDAIAVPGELFF
DNA: TGTGCCAGCAGTGATGCGATAGCAGTCCCCGGGGAGCTGTTTTTT

J: TRBJ2-7
size: -
D: TRBD1
V: TRBV3-1/TRBV3-2
CDR3: CASSPGGEQYF
DNA: TGTGCCAGCAGCCCAGGGGGCGAGCAGTACTTC

J: TRBJ1-1
size: -
D: -
V: TRBV5-4
CDR3: CASSLEQAMNTEAFF
DNA: TGTGCCAGCAGCTTGGAACAGGCCATGAACACTGAAGCTTTCTTT

J: TRBJ1-5
size: -
D: TRBD1
V: TRBV18
CDR3: CASSPPIIVDIGTENQPQHF
DNA: TGTGCCAGCTCACCACCGATTATCGTGGATATAGGGACAGAGAATCAGCCCCAGCATTTT

J: TRBJ1-5
size: few
D: -
V: TRBV19
CDR3: CASSVQGEGVYQPQHF
DNA: TGTGCCAGTAGTGTCCAAGGGGAGGGGGTTTATCAGCCCCAGCATTTT

J: TRBJ2-7
size: -
D: -
V: TRBV7-9
CDR3: CASSLRDEQYF
DNA: TGTGCCAGCAGCCTACGAGACGAGCAGTACTTC

J: TRBJ2-3
size: -
D: TRBD2
V: TRBV29-1
CDR3: CSGLADSTDTQYF
DNA: TGCAGCGGACTAGCGGATAGCACAGATACGCAGTATTTT

J: TRBJ1-2
size: -
D: -
V: TRBV5-1
CDR3: CASNGGYGYTF
DNA: TGCGCCAGCAACGGGGGCTATGGCTACACCTTC

J: TRBJ2-1
size: -
D: -
V: TRBV10-3
CDR3: CAISEGAVVGWFF
DNA: TGTGCCATCAGTGAGGGGGCAGTAGTCGGTTGGTTCTTC

J: TRBJ2-7
size: -
D: -
V: TRBV7-8
CDR3: CASSTGQYYEQYF
DNA: TGTGCCAGCAGCACCGGACAGTACTACGAGCAGTACTTC

J: TRBJ1-4
size: -
D: TRBD1
V: TRBV15
CDR3: CATRTGLNEKLFF
DNA: TGTGCCACCAGGACAGGGCTTAATGAAAAACTGTTTTTT